These 4 T cell receptor beta chains came from one sample sequenced in a study of CD8 T cells in ankylosing spondylitis. Their cognate antigens are unknown. MiXCR, run by TCRdb on the 5' RACE reads, gives a single entry per CDR3 protein. This sample yields roughly 220,000 distinct CDR3 sequences, of which 15% to 20% are seen a single time; approximately 46% belongs to the top ten. Study outcomes and limitations: A TCR beta motif of several highly homologous variants appeared characteristic of ankylosing spondylitis blood.

The sequenced sample consisted of blood, either unsorted or a sorted T cell fraction (not recorded which). Receptors originate from a male donor with ankylosing spondylitis.

This clonotype was seen just once. The rearrangement links TRBV7-9 to TRBJ1-1; maybe TRBD1 (6 bases). This CDR3 has 14 residues. With 5 bases removed from V and 3 bases from J, the gap between germline ends came to 13 bases. Germline CDR1 and CDR2: SEHNR and FQNEAQ (reference sequence). CDR3 DNA: TGTGCCAGCAGCACCTCCCACAGGGACACTGAAGCTTTCTTT. Translated, it gives CASSTSHRDTEAFF.

This clonotype has more than one count but fewer than ten. A junction end diverges from the germline sequence, so it may reflect a read error. The chain joins TRBV20-1 to TRBJ2-7; D may be TRBD1 (6 bases). In germline, CDR1 is DFQATT, CDR2 SNEGSKA (reference sequence). The CDR3 sequence is 10 residues long. CDR3 residues: CSASTGLVDF. CDR3 nucleotide sequence: TGCAGTGCTAGCACAGGGCTAGTGGACTTC.

This clonotype was recorded a few times. Here the CDR3 reads CASSQDTGVISDTQYF. The CDR3 DNA follows: TGTGCCAGCAGCCAAGATACGGGAGTCATCTCAGATACGCAGTATTTT. The V call is TRBV3-1, the J call TRBJ2-3; weak D call: TRBD2 (6 bases). Germline-derived CDR1 and CDR2 are LGHDT and YNNKEL (reference sequence). V dropped 0 bases and J dropped 4 bases, with 14 bases sitting between them. The CDR3 loop spans 16 amino acids.

Of note for this clonotype: One junction end disagrees with the germline gene, perhaps due to a read error. This chain uses TRBV4-2 with TRBJ2-1; 11 bases align to TRBD2. Germline CDR1 and CDR2: LGHNA and YNFKEQ. There are 16 residues in the CDR3. CDR3: CASSLSGGASYNAQFF. CDR3 in DNA: TGTGCCAGCAGCCTTAGCGGGGGGGCCTCCTACAATGCGCAGTTCTTC.